The 15 T cell receptor beta chains below come from one sample, sequenced in a study of tumor and adjacent non-tumor tissue in lung cancer listed by TCRdb under 2018. Libraries came from multiplex PCR. The run used an Illumina HiSeq 2500. TCRbeta libraries were constructed through three rounds of nested PCR with primers (Table S4) according to protocols modified from ARM-PCR. TCRdb ran its own pipeline on the public reads, namely fastp trimming at Q25 and MiXCR clone calling, and kept in-frame beta chains. Records with the same CDR3 protein are collapsed into one entry carrying the most frequent genes and DNA. The sample includes some 74,000 distinct CDR3 sequences, with around 77% observed a single time. The top ten clonotypes cover around 9.5% of the sample. RNA was extracted from bulk unsorted tissue and checked for quality with a NanoDrop ND-1000 and an Agilent 2100. Input material: lung tumor tissue. The receptor source for this set is a woman in her thirties or forties with non-small cell lung cancer.

Points on this clonotype: Sequence at one end of the junction differs from germline and may be a read error. The chain uses TRBV11-3 and TRBJ2-5; D remains ambiguous. Germline V gene data show CDR1 as SGHNT and CDR2 as YENEEA. The CDR3 has 15 amino acids. CDR3 region: CASSPYDLGQETQYF. As DNA, the CDR3 is TGTGCCAGCAGCCCGTACGACTTAGGCCAGGAGACTCAGTACTTC.

Concerning this clonotype itself: The junction departs from germline at one end; a sequencing error may be responsible. This chain links TRBV4-1 with TRBJ1-2; 7 bases are shared with TRBD1. The CDR3 loop spans 15 amino acids. Germline lookup yields CDR1 MGHRA and CDR2 YSYEKL. This chain's CDR3 is CTSSQVEGAIYGYTF. CDR3 DNA: TGCACCAGCAGCCAGGTGGAGGGGGCCATCTATGGCTACACCTTC.

Comments on this clonotype: A read error may account for a junction end that differs from germline. The rearrangement links TRBV6-6 to TRBJ1-4; D call uncertain. The CDR3 loop spans 16 amino acids. Per the germline V gene, CDR1 is MNHNY and CDR2 is SVGAGI (reference sequence). CDR3 DNA: TGTGTCAGCAGTTACTCGATCTTGGAGGAGGGTGAAAAACTGTTTTTT. This encodes CVSSYSILEEGEKLFF.

Concerning this clonotype: A much larger clone sits a single nucleotide away, making a read error possible. The chain links TRBV20-1 to TRBJ2-2; 9 bases are shared with TRBD2. J was trimmed by 4 bases and V by 5 bases; bases with no gene match: 5. CDR1 is DFQATT, CDR2 SNEGSKA, per germline (reference sequence). The CDR3 runs to 14 residues. The CDR3 sequence: CSAGLAPTTGELFF. The CDR3 nucleotides read TGCAGTGCTGGACTAGCGCCTACCACCGGGGAGCTGTTTTTT.

V gene TRBV5-6 combines with J gene TRBJ2-7; D possibly matches TRBD1 or TRBD2 (5 bases each). This CDR3 has 12 amino acids. The germline V and J ends were trimmed by 8 bases and 7 bases, with 16 bases remaining between them. Germline V lookup: CDR1 SGHDT, CDR2 YYEEEE. CDR3 DNA sequence: TGTGCCAGTAGCCGGTGGGACGGGGAGCAGTACTTC. This gives the protein CASSRWDGEQYF. Together with reference TRBV5-6 and TRBJ2-7, the CDR3 gives the full variable domain: DAGVTQSPTHLIKTRGQQVTLRCSPKSGHDTVSWYQQALGQGPQFIFQYYEEEERQRGNFPDRFSGHQFPNYSSELNVNALLLGDSALYLCASSRWDGEQYFGPGTRLTVT.

This clonotype was found a few times. The rearrangement uses TRBV12-3 or TRBV12-4 and TRBJ1-2; D possibly corresponds to TRBD1 (5 bases). V was trimmed by 3 bases and J by 7 bases, leaving 15 bases between them. The CDR3 loop spans 14 amino acids. CDR3 sequence (DNA): TGTGCCAGCAGTTTCTTGGGGGAAACGGGTGGCTACACCTTC. Translated, it gives CASSFLGETGGYTF.

On this clonotype itself: Likely a read error: the CDR3 ends without its conserved phenylalanine or tryptophan. The V gene is TRBV6-2 or TRBV6-3, the J gene TRBJ2-5; D not resolved. V lost 2 bases, J lost 0 bases, and 7 bases lay in between. Germline assignment: CDR1 MNHEY and CDR2 SVGEGT. There are 14 residues in the CDR3. For the CDR3, the DNA is TGTGCCAGCAGTTACGGTCGGTACCAAGAGACCCAGTACATC. The encoded protein is CASSYGRYQETQYI.

This chain connects TRBV14 to TRBJ2-7; 7 bases map to TRBD2. V shed 5 bases, J shed 6 bases, and the junction held 10 bases outside the gene matches. Looked up from germline, CDR1 is SGHDN and CDR2 is FVKESK. This CDR3 region has 14 residues. In DNA form, the CDR3 reads TGTGCCAGCAGCTATGAGGTCCCGGGGGGCGAGCAGTACTTC. This sequence encodes CASSYEVPGGEQYF.

On this clonotype itself: As the CDR3 is not closed by the conserved phenylalanine or tryptophan, this likely results from a read error. The J gene is TRBJ2-7, the V gene TRBV5-5; 7 bases are shared with TRBD2. The CDR3 length is 15 residues. Germline V gene lookup returns CDR1 SGHKS and CDR2 YYEKEE (reference sequence). The chain's CDR3 is CASNFLSGGSDDQYL. CDR3 sequence (DNA): TGTGCCAGCAACTTCCTTTCGGGGGGTAGCGACGATCAGTACTTA.

With respect to this clonotype: Mismatch with germline at one junction end may stem from a read error. V is TRBV20-1 and J is TRBJ2-3; 10 bases align to TRBD2. CDR1 and CDR2 from the germline V gene are DFQATT and SNEGSKA (reference sequence). The CDR3 length is 18 residues. The CDR3 region is CSASGSGRALVSTDAQYF. For the CDR3, the DNA is TGCAGTGCCTCTGGCAGCGGGAGGGCCCTCGTTTCGACAGATGCGCAGTATTTT.

There are many counts of this clonotype. The chain has TRBV6-2 or TRBV6-3 and TRBJ1-6; D unresolved. The CDR3 totals 14 residues. With 6 bases removed from V and 10 bases from J, the gap between germline ends came to 16 bases. Looked up from germline, CDR1 is MNHEY and CDR2 is SVGEGT. The CDR3 region has the DNA TGTGCCAGCAGCATACGTGGGTTTGGGTCACCCCTCCACTTT. Translated, it gives CASSIRGFGSPLHF.

The CDR3 protein is CASSLRQGIYEQYF. DNA for the CDR3: TGTGCCAGTAGCCTTCGACAGGGTATCTACGAGCAGTACTTC. This sequence joins TRBV7-2 and TRBJ2-7; 7 positions agree with TRBD1. Germline V gene data show CDR1 as SGHTA and CDR2 as FQGNSA. V shed 9 bases, J shed 3 bases, and the junction held 11 bases outside the gene matches. The CDR3 extends over 14 amino acids.

DNA for the CDR3: TGTGCCAGCTCACCGGGACTGAGTGAGCCCCAGCATTTT. Encoded protein: CASSPGLSEPQHF. The chain couples TRBV18 to TRBJ1-5; a possible D gene is TRBD1 (5 bases). CDR3 length: 13 amino acids. V dropped 3 bases and J dropped 8 bases, with 11 bases sitting between them. Germline CDR1 reads KGHSH; CDR2 reads LQKENI.

Concerning this clonotype: Since a much larger clone is just one base distant, this may be a read error. The rearrangement uses TRBV6-6 and TRBJ2-2, with D perhaps TRBD2 (6 bases). The germline CDR1 and CDR2 sequences are MNHNY and SVGAGI (reference sequence). The CDR3 loop spans 14 amino acids. CDR3 in DNA: TGTGTCAGCCTCTACGGGGGGAACACCGGGGAGCTGTTTTTT. It specifies CVSLYGGNTGELFF.

V usage is TRBV20-1 and J usage is TRBJ1-1, with 7 positions matching TRBD1. This CDR3 is 16 amino acids long. Trimming at V came to 0 bases and at J to 2 bases, leaving 9 bases not matched to a gene. CDR1 DFQATT and CDR2 SNEGSKA come from the germline V gene (reference sequence). CDR3 in DNA: TGCAGTGCTAGAGATCCCCAGGGGGTGCGAAACACTGAAGCTTTCTTT. It is translated as CSARDPQGVRNTEAFF.